A selection of T cell receptor beta chains follows, all from one sample in a study of T cell changes during pregnancy in multiple sclerosis. Only in-frame clones appear in the TCRdb table, and some are missing; sequencing was by immunoSEQ multiplex PCR. The profile shows tens of thousands of clones, 90% to 95% of them singletons. The sample consisted of CD8+ T cells from peripheral blood mononuclear cells, taken before pregnancy. These TCRs come from a female donor with multiple sclerosis, enrolled in a pregnancy study. CDR3s include the opening cysteine and the closing phenylalanine or tryptophan. A D gene is named only where the DNA matches it firmly.

TRBV9 | TRBD1 | CASSVFGPTGGCEQYF
TRBV9 | - | CASEERTDTQYF
TRBV28 | - | CASSFRLNEKLFF
TRBV2 | - | CASGGGYEQYF
TRBV5-1 | - | CASSLKYFRRQEKLFF
TRBV19 | TRBD2 | CASSPQRGYEQYF
TRBV27 | TRBD2 | CASSPLLAGVGNEQFF
TRBV4-1 | TRBD1 | CASSPRVPGQGVYNEQFF
TRBV15 | TRBD1 | CATSRRTGSYEQYF
TRBV5-1 | TRBD2 | CASRRTSGIRTDTQYF
TRBV4-2 | - | CASSHGGGSEQYF
TRBV7-9 | - | CASSLAISYEQYF
TRBV4-3 | TRBD2 | CASSSTSSGRGDEQFF
TRBV19 | TRBD1 | CASSIGTGDGYTF
TRBV19 | - | CASSPWAGGGTEAFF
TRBV6-1 | TRBD1 | CASSEVWGTVFYSNQPQHF
TRBV13 | - | CASSLGGSDYEQYF
TRBV18 | - | CASSPPRGGSVGYTF
TRBV13 | - | CASSFSGPGEQYF
TRBV14 | - | CASSQRGWSYGYTF
TRBV27 | TRBD1 | CASSMTGATNEKLFF
TRBV4-2 | TRBD2 | CASSQDSGSVSYEQYF
TRBV30 | TRBD2 | CAWSMASGSYEQFF
TRBV2 | TRBD1 | CASRGDSPYNEQFF
TRBV5-4 | - | CASSPGRTGELFF
TRBV27 | TRBD1 | CASSLAGGLEQPQHF
TRBV29-1 | TRBD2 | CSVEGLAGDNEQFF
TRBV13 | TRBD2 | CASSIGLAGGETQYF
TRBV29-1 | - | CSVVYSNQETQYF
TRBV27 | - | CASSFSSSYEQYF
TRBV9 | TRBD2 | CASRGGRSTGELFF
TRBV27 | - | CASSLSTAGTDTQYF
TRBV21-1 | - | CASSGERATYEQYF
TRBV29-1 | TRBD2 | CSVDPAGAQYF
TRBV4-1 | TRBD2 | CASSQVAGVETQYF
TRBV30 | - | CACNAALGSTDTQYF
TRBV4-1 | TRBD2 | CASSQDSLAGNEQFF
TRBV5-1 | TRBD1 | CASSLVQGAGTEAFF
TRBV29-1 | TRBD1 | CSVDRDTGELFF
TRBV6-1 | - | CASSEDNSGANVLTF
TRBV7-9 | - | CASSSAQVSHEQYF
TRBV4-2 | - | CASSQDTGTSYEQYF
TRBV28 | TRBD2 | CASSLLLLSGRQSYEQYF
TRBV30 | TRBD2 | CAWSVFGLAGGGGKNIQYF
TRBV10-3 | - | CAISAPPKPGHGYGNTIYF
TRBV6-5 | - | CASSSAPGLRETQYF
TRBV27 | TRBD2 | CASSLGGGLAGAYNEQFF
TRBV19 | TRBD2 | CAGGGSGRAYEQYF